These T cell receptor beta chains were read from a single sample in a study of cytomegalovirus exposure and HLA in healthy donors. The table came from immunoSEQ multiplex PCR; TCRdb's copy has only in-frame clones and leaves some out. The sample has over 150,000 clones, 80% to 90% seen once. The sequencing sample was made of PBMCs. The receptors come from a woman in her twenties or thirties in good health and CMV-seropositive. Both conserved end residues are part of each CDR3. Each record gives: J gene, D gene, V gene, clone size, CDR3 DNA, CDR3 protein. D genes are given only for firm matches. The listing skips clone size in some rows; elsewhere it reads once, few, many or a size class.

J gene: TRBJ1-1; D gene: TRBD1; V gene: TRBV19; clone size: .; CDR3 DNA: TGTGCCAGTAGTCCTTGGGACAGTGAAGCTTTCTTT; CDR3 protein: CASSPWDSEAFF
J gene: TRBJ1-2; D gene: TRBD1; V gene: TRBV7-6; clone size: .; CDR3 DNA: TGTGCCAGCAGCTTAGGTTCAAGGGGGCTGGGCTATGGCTACACCTTC; CDR3 protein: CASSLGSRGLGYGYTF
J gene: TRBJ2-5; D gene: .; V gene: TRBV7-2; clone size: .; CDR3 DNA: TGTGCCAGCAGCAGCCATACGAGAGGCCAAGAGACCCAGTACTTC; CDR3 protein: CASSSHTRGQETQYF
J gene: TRBJ1-2; D gene: .; V gene: TRBV5-4; clone size: .; CDR3 DNA: TGTGCCAGCAGAGTTGACAGGTCTTTATTGTATGGCTACACCTTC; CDR3 protein: CASRVDRSLLYGYTF
J gene: TRBJ1-1; D gene: .; V gene: TRBV7-8; clone size: .; CDR3 DNA: TGTGCCAGCAGCTTACAAGCAGGGGCGGTATCTGAAGCTTTCTTT; CDR3 protein: CASSLQAGAVSEAFF
J gene: TRBJ1-6; D gene: .; V gene: TRBV5-1; clone size: .; CDR3 DNA: TGCGCCAGCAGCTTGGGGACTACGGGGTCACCCCTCCACTTT; CDR3 protein: CASSLGTTGSPLHF
J gene: TRBJ2-3; D gene: .; V gene: TRBV5-4; clone size: .; CDR3 DNA: TGTGCCAGCAGCTGGGGGGGCGGAACAGATACGCAGTATTTT; CDR3 protein: CASSWGGGTDTQYF
J gene: TRBJ1-5; D gene: .; V gene: TRBV4-1; clone size: .; CDR3 DNA: TGCGCCAGCAGCCAAGGGGCCAGGGATAGGCCCAATCAGCCCCAGCATTTT; CDR3 protein: CASSQGARDRPNQPQHF
J gene: TRBJ2-1; D gene: TRBD1; V gene: TRBV27; clone size: .; CDR3 DNA: TGTGCCAGCAGTTCGACAGGGTGGGCGATTGAGCAGTTCTTC; CDR3 protein: CASSSTGWAIEQFF
J gene: TRBJ2-3; D gene: .; V gene: TRBV27; clone size: once; CDR3 DNA: TGTGCCAGCAGCGGAGTCTCAGATACGCAGTATTTT; CDR3 protein: CASSGVSDTQYF
J gene: TRBJ1-5; D gene: .; V gene: TRBV2; clone size: .; CDR3 DNA: TGTGCCAGCAGCTATCAAAGGGGGAGCAATCAGCCCCAGCATTTT; CDR3 protein: CASSYQRGSNQPQHF
J gene: TRBJ2-7; D gene: .; V gene: TRBV4-1; clone size: .; CDR3 DNA: TGCGCCAGCAGCCGCCTCGGGGTTCTTAACTACGAGCAGTACTTC; CDR3 protein: CASSRLGVLNYEQYF
J gene: TRBJ1-2; D gene: TRBD1; V gene: TRBV10-3; clone size: .; CDR3 DNA: TGTGCCATCAGTGAAGGGGGCTGGGGCTATGGCTACACCTTC; CDR3 protein: CAISEGGWGYGYTF
J gene: TRBJ1-1; D gene: .; V gene: TRBV10-3; clone size: .; CDR3 DNA: TGTGCCAGCAGTTTCAGCGGGGGAGGAACTGAAGCTTTCTTT; CDR3 protein: CASSFSGGGTEAFF
J gene: TRBJ2-7; D gene: TRBD1; V gene: TRBV4-2; clone size: .; CDR3 DNA: TGTGCCAGCAGCCAAGGAGGGGGCGGGTACGAGCAGTACTTC; CDR3 protein: CASSQGGGGYEQYF
J gene: TRBJ1-1; D gene: TRBD1; V gene: TRBV7-9; clone size: few; CDR3 DNA: TGTGCCAGCAGCGCGGGACAGGGTATTGACACTGAAGCTTTCTTT; CDR3 protein: CASSAGQGIDTEAFF
J gene: TRBJ2-7; D gene: .; V gene: TRBV5-1; clone size: .; CDR3 DNA: TGCGCCAGCAGCCTAGGATACGAGCAGTACTTC; CDR3 protein: CASSLGYEQYF
J gene: TRBJ1-1; D gene: .; V gene: TRBV28; clone size: .; CDR3 DNA: TGTGCCAGCAGCCACAGGGATCTGGCGGACACTGAAGCTTTCTTT; CDR3 protein: CASSHRDLADTEAFF
J gene: TRBJ2-5; D gene: .; V gene: TRBV7-9; clone size: .; CDR3 DNA: TGTGCCAGCAGCTTAACTAGCAGAGAGACCCAGTACTTC; CDR3 protein: CASSLTSRETQYF
J gene: TRBJ2-3; D gene: TRBD2; V gene: TRBV6-5; clone size: .; CDR3 DNA: TGTGCCAGCAGTCCGGGGGGGGGAGTTACGCAGTATTTT; CDR3 protein: CASSPGGGVTQYF
J gene: TRBJ2-3; D gene: TRBD2; V gene: TRBV4-3; clone size: .; CDR3 DNA: TGCGCCAGCAGCCAGATGATTAGCGGGGGCACAGATACGCAGTATTTT; CDR3 protein: CASSQMISGGTDTQYF
J gene: TRBJ1-2; D gene: .; V gene: TRBV29-1; clone size: .; CDR3 DNA: TGCAGCGTTGTTGACAGTATCTATGGCTACACCTTC; CDR3 protein: CSVVDSIYGYTF
J gene: TRBJ2-7; D gene: .; V gene: TRBV9; clone size: .; CDR3 DNA: TGTGCCAGCAGCCCCCGACTCCGGACAGAGTACTCCTACGAGCAGTACTTC; CDR3 protein: CASSPRLRTEYSYEQYF
J gene: TRBJ2-1; D gene: .; V gene: TRBV23-1; clone size: .; CDR3 DNA: TGCGCCAGCAGTCAACTGGCCGGACTGTCGAGCTCCTACAATGAGCAGTTCTTC; CDR3 protein: CASSQLAGLSSSYNEQFF
J gene: TRBJ1-6; D gene: .; V gene: TRBV5-6; clone size: .; CDR3 DNA: TGTGCCAGCAGCTTGGGACACGATAATTCACCCCTCCACTTT; CDR3 protein: CASSLGHDNSPLHF
J gene: TRBJ1-6; D gene: TRBD1; V gene: TRBV28; clone size: .; CDR3 DNA: TGTGCCAGCAGTTTGGGACAGGGATATCGCTCACCCCTCCACTTT; CDR3 protein: CASSLGQGYRSPLHF
J gene: TRBJ2-3; D gene: .; V gene: TRBV4-1; clone size: .; CDR3 DNA: TGCGCCAGCAGCCAAGAGAGGCCCGGCCTATTCCCAGATACGCAGTATTTT; CDR3 protein: CASSQERPGLFPDTQYF
J gene: TRBJ1-2; D gene: TRBD1; V gene: TRBV4-3; clone size: .; CDR3 DNA: TGCGCCAGCAGCCCTGGGACAGGGAGCAACTATGGCTACACCTTC; CDR3 protein: CASSPGTGSNYGYTF
J gene: TRBJ2-5; D gene: TRBD1; V gene: TRBV5-1; clone size: few; CDR3 DNA: TGCGCCAGCAGCCCCGGACAGGGGGAAGAGACCCAGTACTTC; CDR3 protein: CASSPGQGEETQYF
J gene: TRBJ1-2; D gene: .; V gene: TRBV4-2; clone size: .; CDR3 DNA: TGTGCCAGCAGCCAAGAGATGAGAAACTATGGCTACACCTTC; CDR3 protein: CASSQEMRNYGYTF
J gene: TRBJ2-6; D gene: .; V gene: TRBV1; clone size: few; CDR3 DNA: TGCACCAGCAGCCAAGATAAGGGGTTGGGACTGATATGCTCTGGGGCCAACGTCCTGACTTTC; CDR3 protein: CTSSQDKGLGLICSGANVLTF
J gene: TRBJ2-5; D gene: .; V gene: TRBV5-4; clone size: .; CDR3 DNA: TGTGCCAGCAGCTTAGGGGCCTCAGAGACCCAGTACTTC; CDR3 protein: CASSLGASETQYF
J gene: TRBJ2-7; D gene: .; V gene: TRBV6-1; clone size: .; CDR3 DNA: TGTGCCAGCAGACGAAGCGTTTGGGAGCAGTACTTC; CDR3 protein: CASRRSVWEQYF
J gene: TRBJ1-2; D gene: TRBD1; V gene: TRBV4-3; clone size: .; CDR3 DNA: TGCGCCAGCAGCCCACGGACAGGGGGCGGTGGCTATGGCTACACCTTC; CDR3 protein: CASSPRTGGGGYGYTF
J gene: TRBJ1-2; D gene: TRBD1; V gene: TRBV27; clone size: .; CDR3 DNA: TGTGCCAGCAGAGGTCGGGAACAGGGGGCGTTCTTTGGCTACACCTTC; CDR3 protein: CASRGREQGAFFGYTF
J gene: TRBJ1-2; D gene: .; V gene: TRBV6-6; clone size: .; CDR3 DNA: TGTGCCAGCAGTCCGACACCCCGATTCGGCTACACCTTC; CDR3 protein: CASSPTPRFGYTF
J gene: TRBJ1-5; D gene: .; V gene: TRBV7-9; clone size: .; CDR3 DNA: TGTGCCAGCAGCTTAGGAGAAAATTATAGCAATCAGCCCCAGCATTTT; CDR3 protein: CASSLGENYSNQPQHF
J gene: TRBJ2-1; D gene: TRBD2; V gene: TRBV5-1; clone size: .; CDR3 DNA: TGCGCCAGCAGCTTCGGGACTAGCGGGGTCGAGGAGCAGTTCTTC; CDR3 protein: CASSFGTSGVEEQFF
J gene: TRBJ1-1; D gene: .; V gene: TRBV7-2; clone size: once; CDR3 DNA: TGTGCCAGCAGCTTAATAGAGGACACTGAAGCTTTCTTT; CDR3 protein: CASSLIEDTEAFF
J gene: TRBJ1-4; D gene: .; V gene: TRBV2; clone size: .; CDR3 DNA: TGTGCCAGCAGGGTGGGGGGGGACACCGCCGAAAAACTGTTTTTT; CDR3 protein: CASRVGGDTAEKLFF
J gene: TRBJ2-7; D gene: TRBD1; V gene: TRBV7-9; clone size: .; CDR3 DNA: TGTGCCAGCAGGATACAGGGGGCGGGCTACGAGCAGTACTTC; CDR3 protein: CASRIQGAGYEQYF
J gene: TRBJ1-2; D gene: TRBD1; V gene: TRBV7-2; clone size: .; CDR3 DNA: TGTGCCAGCAGCCTTCAGGGGGGCTATGGCTACACCTTC; CDR3 protein: CASSLQGGYGYTF
J gene: TRBJ2-3; D gene: .; V gene: TRBV9; clone size: once; CDR3 DNA: TGTGCCAGCAGCCCCCGGACAGTGGGAACGCAGTATTTT; CDR3 protein: CASSPRTVGTQYF
J gene: TRBJ2-7; D gene: .; V gene: TRBV10-3; clone size: .; CDR3 DNA: TGTGCCATCAGTGTAGACAGGGAGCAGTACTTC; CDR3 protein: CAISVDREQYF
J gene: TRBJ1-3; D gene: .; V gene: TRBV7-8; clone size: .; CDR3 DNA: TGTGCCAGCAGCTTACGACAGCCGACTGGAAACACCATATATTTT; CDR3 protein: CASSLRQPTGNTIYF
J gene: TRBJ1-2; D gene: TRBD1; V gene: TRBV29-1; clone size: .; CDR3 DNA: TGCAGCGTTGGGAGGGGACAGGGAGGCGGCTACACCTTC; CDR3 protein: CSVGRGQGGGYTF
J gene: TRBJ1-1; D gene: .; V gene: TRBV27; clone size: .; CDR3 DNA: TGTGCCAGCAGTTTATCCACCGGGGGTATATGGACTGAAGCTTTCTTT; CDR3 protein: CASSLSTGGIWTEAFF
J gene: TRBJ2-7; D gene: .; V gene: TRBV7-2; clone size: .; CDR3 DNA: TGTGCCAGCAGCTATGGGCCCCCCGGCTCCTACGAGCAGTACTTC; CDR3 protein: CASSYGPPGSYEQYF
J gene: TRBJ1-2; D gene: .; V gene: TRBV5-1; clone size: .; CDR3 DNA: TGCGCCAGCAGCTATAGGGTAGGGGACTATGGCTACACCTTC; CDR3 protein: CASSYRVGDYGYTF
J gene: TRBJ2-7; D gene: TRBD2; V gene: TRBV7-8; clone size: .; CDR3 DNA: TGTGCCAGCAGCCCGGGACTAGTTGGGAGCGAGCAGTACTTC; CDR3 protein: CASSPGLVGSEQYF
J gene: TRBJ2-7; D gene: .; V gene: TRBV19; clone size: .; CDR3 DNA: TGTGCCAGTAGTATAGGGTTGATTGGCAGTCCGGAGCAGTACTTC; CDR3 protein: CASSIGLIGSPEQYF